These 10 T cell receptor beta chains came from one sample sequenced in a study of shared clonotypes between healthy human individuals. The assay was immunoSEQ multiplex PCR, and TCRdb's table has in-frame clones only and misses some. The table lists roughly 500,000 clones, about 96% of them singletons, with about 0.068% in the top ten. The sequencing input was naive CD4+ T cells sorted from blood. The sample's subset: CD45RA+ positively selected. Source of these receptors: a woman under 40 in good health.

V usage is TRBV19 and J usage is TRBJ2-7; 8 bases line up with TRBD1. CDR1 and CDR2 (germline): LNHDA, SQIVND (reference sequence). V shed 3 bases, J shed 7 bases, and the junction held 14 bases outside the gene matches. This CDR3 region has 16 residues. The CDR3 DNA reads TGTGCCAGTAGTATTTGGCAGGGGGCTAGCTTGACTGAGCAGTACTTC. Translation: CASSIWQGASLTEQYF.

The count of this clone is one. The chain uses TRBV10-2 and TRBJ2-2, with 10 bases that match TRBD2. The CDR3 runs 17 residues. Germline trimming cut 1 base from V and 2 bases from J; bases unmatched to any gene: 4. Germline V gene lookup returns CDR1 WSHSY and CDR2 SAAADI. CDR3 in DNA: TGCGCCAGCAGTGAGTTCCTAGCGGGAGTTAACACCGGGGAGCTGTTTTTT. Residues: CASSEFLAGVNTGELFF.

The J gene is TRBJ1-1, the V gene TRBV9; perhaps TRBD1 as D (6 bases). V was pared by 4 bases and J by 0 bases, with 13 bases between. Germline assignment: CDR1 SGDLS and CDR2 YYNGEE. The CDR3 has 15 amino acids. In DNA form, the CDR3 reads TGTGCCAGCAGCCCCCGACAGGAGATGAACACTGAAGCTTTCTTT. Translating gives CASSPRQEMNTEAFF.

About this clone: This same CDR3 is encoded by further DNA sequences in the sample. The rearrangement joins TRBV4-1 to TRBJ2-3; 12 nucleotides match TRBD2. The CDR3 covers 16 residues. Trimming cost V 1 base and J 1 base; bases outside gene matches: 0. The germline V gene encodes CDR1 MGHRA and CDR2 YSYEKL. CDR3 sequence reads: CASSQGLAGGTDTQYF. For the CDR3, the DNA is TGCGCCAGCAGCCAAGGACTAGCGGGAGGCACAGATACGCAGTATTTT.

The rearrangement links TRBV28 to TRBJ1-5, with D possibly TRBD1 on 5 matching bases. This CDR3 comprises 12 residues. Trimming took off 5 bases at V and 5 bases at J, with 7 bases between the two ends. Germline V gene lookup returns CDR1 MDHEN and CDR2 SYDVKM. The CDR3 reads CASSRQYQPQHF. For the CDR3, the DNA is TGTGCCAGCAGTCGACAGTATCAGCCCCAGCATTTT.

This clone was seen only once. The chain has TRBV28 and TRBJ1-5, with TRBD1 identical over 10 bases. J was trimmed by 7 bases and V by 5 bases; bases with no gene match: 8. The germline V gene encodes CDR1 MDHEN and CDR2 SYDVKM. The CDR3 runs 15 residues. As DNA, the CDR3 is TGTGCCAGCAGTGGGGGGGGACAGGGGCAACAGCCCCAGCATTTT. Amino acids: CASSGGGQGQQPQHF.

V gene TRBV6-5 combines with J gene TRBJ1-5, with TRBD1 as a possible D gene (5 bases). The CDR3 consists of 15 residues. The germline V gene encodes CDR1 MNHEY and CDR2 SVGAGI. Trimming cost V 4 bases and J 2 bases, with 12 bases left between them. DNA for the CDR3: TGTGCCAGCAGTTCTAGAGGGGTGGGCAATCAGCCCCAGCATTTT. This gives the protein CASSSRGVGNQPQHF.

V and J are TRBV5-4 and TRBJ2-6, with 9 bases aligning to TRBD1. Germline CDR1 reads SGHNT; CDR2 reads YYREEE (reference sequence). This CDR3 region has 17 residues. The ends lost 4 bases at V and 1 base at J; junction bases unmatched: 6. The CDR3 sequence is CASSQGQGPSGANVLTF. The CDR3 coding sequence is TGTGCCAGCAGCCAGGGACAGGGTCCTTCTGGGGCCAACGTCCTGACTTTC.

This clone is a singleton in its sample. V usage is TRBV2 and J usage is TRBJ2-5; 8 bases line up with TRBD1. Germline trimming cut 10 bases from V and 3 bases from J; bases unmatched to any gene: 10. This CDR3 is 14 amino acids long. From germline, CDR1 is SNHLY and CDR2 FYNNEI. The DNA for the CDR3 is TGTGCCATTACCTTCGGACAGGGTAAAGAGACCCAGTACTTC. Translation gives CAITFGQGKETQYF.

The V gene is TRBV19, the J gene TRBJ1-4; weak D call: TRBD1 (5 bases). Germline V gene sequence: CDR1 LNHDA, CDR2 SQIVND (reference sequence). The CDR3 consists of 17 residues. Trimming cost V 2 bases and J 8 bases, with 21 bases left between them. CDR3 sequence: CASSIRSLGRGGEKLFF. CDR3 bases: TGTGCCAGTAGTATAAGGTCGCTGGGGCGAGGCGGGGAAAAACTGTTTTTT.